This T cell receptor beta chain was captured by sequencing in a study of blood T cell repertoires in COVID-19. Across the study: Collection of acute and convalescent COVID-19 samples took place in the United States, Italy and Spain. Nucleic acid was either cDNA or gDNA, and it came from T cells, B-cell-depleted T cells, or PBMCs.

Participant reports of clinical history set cohort assignment. The study counted Cohort 3 donors as recovered given two negative PCRs, clearance, or symptom resolution. Assay: immunoSEQ multiplex PCR; the TCRdb copy retains only in-frame clones and omits some. Among 150,000 to 200,000 clones, just over 85% were seen once, and the ten largest hold roughly 8.9%. Germline V lookup: CDR1 MDHEN, CDR2 SYDVKM. There are 13 residues in the CDR3. The ends lost 8 bases at V and 3 bases at J; junction bases unmatched: 6. V gene TRBV28 combines with J gene TRBJ2-7, with 8 bases lining up with TRBD1. The TCR comes from a woman between 18 and 30 years old who had recovered from COVID-19. Material: PBMCs or T cells enriched from blood (not recorded which). The CDR3 region has the DNA TGTGCCAGCGGCACTGGACAGGGCTACGAGCAGTACTTC. This translates into CASGTGQGYEQYF.